This T cell receptor (beta chain) was identified in a study of blood T cell repertoires in COVID-19. Study-wide context: T cells, B-cell-depleted T cells, or PBMCs supplied cDNA or gDNA.

This CDR3 is built from 14 residues. V was trimmed by 2 bases and J by 3 bases, leaving 10 bases between them. CDR1 MNHNY and CDR2 SVGAGI come from the germline V gene (reference sequence). Per the authors' pipeline: Cell counts per sample came from amplifying reference gene primers. The method was immunoSEQ multiplex PCR; TCRdb's version includes in-frame clones alone and lacks a portion of them. V and J calls and clone size are as listed in that table; D and trimming were resolved from the DNA. In the table there are tens of thousands of clones, 86% of which are singletons. The chain carries TRBV6-6 and TRBJ1-1; D is undetermined. This TCR was recovered from a human donor with acute or convalescent COVID-19. The donor label of this sample is uncertain. The sequenced sample consisted of peripheral blood. Here the CDR3 reads CASSYGPLDTEAFF. CDR3 nucleotide sequence: TGTGCCAGCAGTTACGGGCCGCTGGACACTGAAGCTTTCTTT.